These 18 T cell receptor beta chains were all obtained from the same sample, sequenced in a study of graft-versus-host responses after intestinal transplantation. Here immunoSEQ multiplex PCR was the method, and the copy in TCRdb shows in-frame clones only, minus some. The sample holds about 110,000 clones, roughly 93% seen once. The antigens for these receptors are not known. Sequences were derived from unstimulated CD8+ T cells sorted from spleen or lymph node cells, sampled before intestinal transplant. The receptor set was obtained from a human donor who received an intestinal transplant.

This sequence joins TRBV10-2 and TRBJ2-7; weak D call: TRBD2 (5 bases). The CDR3 has 12 amino acids. V lost 3 bases to trimming and J lost 5 bases, with 8 bases between them. Germline V gene lookup returns CDR1 WSHSY and CDR2 SAAADI. This CDR3 reads CASSDASHEQYF. DNA of the CDR3: TGCGCCAGCAGTGATGCTAGCCACGAGCAGTACTTC.

Worth noting for this clone: Distinct nucleotide sequences in the sample also encode this CDR3. The chain combines TRBV11-2 with TRBJ1-3; D unclear. This CDR3 contains 17 residues. Trimming shortened V by 6 bases and J by 0 bases, and 18 bases separated the two germline ends. From germline, CDR1 is SGHAT and CDR2 FQNNGV. The CDR3: CASSRDTRRSSGNTIYF. The CDR3 nucleotides are TGTGCCAGCAGTCGCGACACGAGAAGAAGCTCTGGAAACACCATATATTTT.

The rearrangement uses TRBV9 and TRBJ1-5, with unresolved D. Germline V gene sequence: CDR1 SGDLS, CDR2 YYNGEE. The CDR3 is 16 amino acids. V was pared by 4 bases and J by 0 bases, with 14 bases between. CDR3 sequence reads: CASSTEGLFSNQPQHF. CDR3 in DNA: TGTGCCAGCAGCACTGAAGGGCTCTTTAGCAATCAGCCCCAGCATTTT.

The chain employs TRBV4-1 and TRBJ2-7; no firm D call. The CDR3 has 11 residues. Trimming took 2 bases from V and 5 from J, leaving 4 bases between them. Germline CDR1 reads MGHRA; CDR2 reads YSYEKL. The CDR3 DNA reads TGCGCCAGCAGCCAATCCCACGAGCAGTACTTC. It specifies CASSQSHEQYF.

The chain uses TRBV6-5 and TRBJ2-1; 12 positions agree with TRBD2. Germline CDR1 MNHEY, CDR2 SVGAGI. The CDR3 covers 15 residues. V shed 6 bases and J 8 bases; nucleotides not matched to a gene: 8. This CDR3 is CASSLAGGGTYEQFF. As DNA, the CDR3 is TGTGCCAGCAGCCTAGCGGGAGGGGGTACCTATGAGCAGTTCTTC.

The chain has TRBV7-9 and TRBJ2-7; no reliable D call. V was shortened by 1 base and J by 3 bases, with 13 bases between the two germline ends. This CDR3 is built from 15 residues. From germline, CDR1 is SEHNR and CDR2 FQNEAQ (reference sequence). The CDR3 protein is CASSLEPSRYYEQYF. For the CDR3, the DNA is TGTGCCAGCAGCTTAGAACCCAGCCGTTACTACGAGCAGTACTTC.

The chain combines TRBV9 with TRBJ1-1; tentative D call: TRBD1 (6 bases). Trimming took 3 bases from V and 0 from J, leaving 6 bases between them. Germline CDR1 reads SGDLS; CDR2 reads YYNGEE. The length of the CDR3 is 13 residues. The DNA of the CDR3 is TGTGCCAGCAGCGGACAGGTGAACACTGAAGCTTTCTTT. The encoded protein is CASSGQVNTEAFF.

The chain employs TRBV7-8 and TRBJ2-7, with 9 bases aligning to TRBD1. With 5 bases clipped from V and 2 bases from J, the junction kept 10 bases outside the gene matches. CDR3 size: 16 residues. Per germline, CDR1 SGHVS and CDR2 FQNEAQ. The CDR3 DNA reads as TGTGCCAGCAGCCCAGCGGCCGGGACAGGGCCCTACGAGCAGTACTTC. Protein sequence: CASSPAAGTGPYEQYF.

This chain joins TRBV7-4 and TRBJ1-4, with TRBD1 identical over 10 bases. This CDR3 is built from 17 residues. J gave up 4 bases and V 7 bases, and 12 bases lay outside the gene matches. From germline, CDR1 is SGHVT and CDR2 SQSDAQ. CDR3 bases: TGTGCCAGCATCCCGCGAGACAGGGGGCCGGGTAATGAAAAACTGTTTTTT. Its protein product is CASIPRDRGPGNEKLFF.

The chain recombines TRBV4-1 with TRBJ2-1, with 9 bases fitting TRBD2. This CDR3 is 17 amino acids long. The germline gives CDR1 MGHRA, CDR2 YSYEKL. V shed 4 bases and J 1 base; nucleotides not matched to a gene: 8. The CDR3 reads CASSLMTSGASYNEQFF. The CDR3 DNA is TGCGCCAGCAGCCTTATGACTAGCGGAGCTTCCTACAATGAGCAGTTCTTC.

V usage is TRBV14 and J usage is TRBJ2-5; D remains unclear. The J call may be mistaken, given a closer DNA end match to TRBJ2-7. This CDR3 contains 14 residues. Germline CDR1 SGHDN, CDR2 FVKESK. DNA of the CDR3: TGTGCCAGCAGCCAGATCGGAAGTCTAAGCGAGCAGTACTTC. This codes for CASSQIGSLSEQYF.

The chain employs TRBV10-3 and TRBJ2-5, with 8 nucleotides matching TRBD1. With V trimmed by 8 bases and J by 6 bases, 5 bases remained unmatched. The CDR3 covers 12 residues. CDR1 and CDR2 (germline): ENHRY, SYGVKD. CDR3 region: CAIATGEKTQYF. The CDR3 DNA follows: TGTGCCATCGCGACAGGGGAAAAGACCCAGTACTTC.

The genes are TRBV28 and TRBJ2-1, with 10 positions matching TRBD2. This CDR3 is built from 15 residues. V shed 6 bases, J shed 5 bases, and the junction held 7 bases outside the gene matches. CDR1 and CDR2 (germline): MDHEN, SYDVKM. For the CDR3, the DNA is TGTGCCAGCAGAGAAGGGCTAGCGGGAGACAATGAGCAGTTCTTC. Amino acid sequence: CASREGLAGDNEQFF. The variable domain in full, with the rest retrieved from reference TRBV28 and TRBJ2-1, is DVKVTQSSRYLVKRTGEKVFLECVQDMDHENMFWYRQDPGLGLRLIYFSYDVKMKEKGDIPEGYSVSREKKERFSLILESASTNQTSMYLCASREGLAGDNEQFFGPGTRLTVL.

The V call is TRBV18, the J call TRBJ2-1; TRBD2 agrees at 11 bases. Germline CDR1 is KGHSH and CDR2 is LQKENI. The J segment lost 7 bases and the V segment lost 8 bases, leaving 13 bases of the junction unmatched. This CDR3 is 16 amino acids long. CDR3 DNA sequence: TGTGCCAGCCTACCCTTAGCGGGAGGGCCAAGTAATGAGCAGTTCTTC. Its protein is CASLPLAGGPSNEQFF.

V is TRBV6-1 and J is TRBJ2-2, with D maybe TRBD2 (5 bases). Germline V gene data show CDR1 as MNHNS and CDR2 as SASEGT. V lost 7 bases and J lost 4, with 16 bases in between. The CDR3 runs 15 residues. The CDR3 sequence: CASTAKPGGTGELFF. CDR3 DNA: TGTGCCAGCACCGCTAAACCCGGAGGCACCGGGGAGCTGTTTTTT.

The chain carries TRBV7-9 and TRBJ2-5, with D possibly TRBD1 on 6 matching bases. The CDR3 sequence is 12 residues long. CDR1 is SEHNR and CDR2 is FQNEAQ in the germline V gene (reference sequence). V lost 6 bases to trimming and J lost 7 bases, with 12 bases between them. The CDR3 DNA is TGTGCCAGCAGATCCGCAGGGGTGACCCAGTACTTC. It is translated as CASRSAGVTQYF.

The chain carries TRBV19 and TRBJ1-3; TRBD1 might be the D (5 bases). Trimming shortened V by 5 bases and J by 0 bases, and 14 bases separated the two germline ends. Germline V gene lookup returns CDR1 LNHDA and CDR2 SQIVND (reference sequence). The CDR3 consists of 16 residues. CDR3 sequence: CASSVGDRLSGNTIYF. The CDR3 region has the DNA TGTGCCAGTAGTGTCGGAGACAGACTCTCTGGAAACACCATATATTTT. Full variable domain (outside the CDR3, taken from reference TRBV19 and TRBJ1-3): DGGITQSPKYLFRKEGQNVTLSCEQNLNHDAMYWYRQDPGQGLRLIYYSQIVNDFQKGDIAEGYSVSREKKESFPLTVTSAQKNPTAFYLCASSVGDRLSGNTIYFGEGSWLTVV.

The count of this clone is one. Additional DNA sequences in this sample encode the identical CDR3. The rearrangement uses TRBV4-1 and TRBJ2-7; the D is unclear. Trimming removed 1 base from V and 4 bases from J, with 8 bases in between. CDR1 is MGHRA and CDR2 is YSYEKL in the germline V gene. The CDR3 runs to 13 residues. CDR3 sequence (DNA): TGCGCCAGCAGCCAAGCGAGGTCGTACGAGCAGTACTTC. This translates into CASSQARSYEQYF.